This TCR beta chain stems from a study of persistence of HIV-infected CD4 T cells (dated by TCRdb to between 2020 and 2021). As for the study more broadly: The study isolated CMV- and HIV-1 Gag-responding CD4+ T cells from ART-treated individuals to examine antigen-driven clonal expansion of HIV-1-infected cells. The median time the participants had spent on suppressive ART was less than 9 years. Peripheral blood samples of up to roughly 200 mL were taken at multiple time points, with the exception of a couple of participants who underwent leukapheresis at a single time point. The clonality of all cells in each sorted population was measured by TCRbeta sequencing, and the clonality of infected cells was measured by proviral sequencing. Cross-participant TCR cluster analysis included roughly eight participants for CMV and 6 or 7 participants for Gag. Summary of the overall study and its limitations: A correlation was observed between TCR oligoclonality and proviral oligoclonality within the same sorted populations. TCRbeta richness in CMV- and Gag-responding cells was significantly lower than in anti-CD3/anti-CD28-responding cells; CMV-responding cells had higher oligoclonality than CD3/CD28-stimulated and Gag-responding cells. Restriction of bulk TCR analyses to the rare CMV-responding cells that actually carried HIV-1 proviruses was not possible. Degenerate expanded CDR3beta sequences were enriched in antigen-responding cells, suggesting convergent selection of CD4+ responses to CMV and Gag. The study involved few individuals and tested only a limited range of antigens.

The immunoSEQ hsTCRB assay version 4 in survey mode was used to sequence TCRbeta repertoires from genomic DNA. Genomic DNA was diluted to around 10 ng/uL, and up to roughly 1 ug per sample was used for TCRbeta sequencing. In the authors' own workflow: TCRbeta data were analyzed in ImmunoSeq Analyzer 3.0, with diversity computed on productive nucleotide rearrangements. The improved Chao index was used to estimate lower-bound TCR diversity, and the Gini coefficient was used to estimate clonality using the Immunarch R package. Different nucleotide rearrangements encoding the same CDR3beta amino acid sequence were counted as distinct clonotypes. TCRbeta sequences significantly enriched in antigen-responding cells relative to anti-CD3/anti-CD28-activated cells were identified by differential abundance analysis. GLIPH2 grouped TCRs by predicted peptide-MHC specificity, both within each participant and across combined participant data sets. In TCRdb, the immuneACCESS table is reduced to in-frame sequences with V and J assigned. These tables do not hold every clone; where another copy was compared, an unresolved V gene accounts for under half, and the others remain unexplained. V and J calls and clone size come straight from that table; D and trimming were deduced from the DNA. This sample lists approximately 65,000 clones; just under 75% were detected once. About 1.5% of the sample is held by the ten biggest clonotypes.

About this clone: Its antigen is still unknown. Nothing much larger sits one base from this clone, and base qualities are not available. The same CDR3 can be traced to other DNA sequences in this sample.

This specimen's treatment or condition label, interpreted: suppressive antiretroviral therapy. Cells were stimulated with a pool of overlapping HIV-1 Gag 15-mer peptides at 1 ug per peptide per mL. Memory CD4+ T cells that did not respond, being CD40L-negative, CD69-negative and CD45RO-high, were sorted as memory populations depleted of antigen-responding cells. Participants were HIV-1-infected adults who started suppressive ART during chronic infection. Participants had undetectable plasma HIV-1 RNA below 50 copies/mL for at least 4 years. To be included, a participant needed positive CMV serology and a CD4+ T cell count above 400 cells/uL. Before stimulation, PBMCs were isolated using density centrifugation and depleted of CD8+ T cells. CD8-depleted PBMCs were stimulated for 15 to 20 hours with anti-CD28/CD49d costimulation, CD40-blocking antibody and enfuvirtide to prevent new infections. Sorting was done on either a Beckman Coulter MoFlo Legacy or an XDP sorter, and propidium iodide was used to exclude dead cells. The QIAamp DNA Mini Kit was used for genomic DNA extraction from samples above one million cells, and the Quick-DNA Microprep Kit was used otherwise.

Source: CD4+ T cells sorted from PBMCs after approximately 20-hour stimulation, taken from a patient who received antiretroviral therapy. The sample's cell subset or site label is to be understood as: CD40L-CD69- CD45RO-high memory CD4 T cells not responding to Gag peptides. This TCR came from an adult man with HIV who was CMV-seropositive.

The CDR3 region reads CASSQGMNTEAFF. The DNA sequence is TGTGCCAGCAGCCAGGGCATGAACACTGAAGCTTTCTTT. The rearrangement joined TRBV3-1 (or the pseudogene TRBV3-2) to TRBJ1-1; the D gene is unclear. The germline V gene encodes CDR1 LGHDT and CDR2 YNNKEL (reference sequence). V and J are truncated by 3 bases and 0 bases respectively, leaving an intervening sequence of 5 bases. Including the terminal cysteine and phenylalanine, the CDR3 comprises 13 residues. This entry keeps only the CDR3 DNA: 39 bases, framed from base 1.